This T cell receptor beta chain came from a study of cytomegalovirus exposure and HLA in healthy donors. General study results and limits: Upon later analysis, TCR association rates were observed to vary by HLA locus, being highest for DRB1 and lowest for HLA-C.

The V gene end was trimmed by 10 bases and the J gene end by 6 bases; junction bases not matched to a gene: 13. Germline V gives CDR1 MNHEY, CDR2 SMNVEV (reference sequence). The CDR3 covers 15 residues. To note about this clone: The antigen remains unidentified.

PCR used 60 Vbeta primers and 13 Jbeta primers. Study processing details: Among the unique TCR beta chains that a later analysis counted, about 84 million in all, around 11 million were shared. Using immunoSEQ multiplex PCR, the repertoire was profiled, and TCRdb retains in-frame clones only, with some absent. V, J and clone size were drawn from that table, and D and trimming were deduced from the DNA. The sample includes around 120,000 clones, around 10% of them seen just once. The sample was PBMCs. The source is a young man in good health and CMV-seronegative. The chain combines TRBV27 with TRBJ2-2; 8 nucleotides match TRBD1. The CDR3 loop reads CATTVGTGLAGELFF. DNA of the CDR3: TGTGCCACTACCGTAGGGACAGGCCTAGCCGGGGAGCTGTTTTTT.